This paragraph covers one TCR beta chain sequence. Its antigen is not identified. The data are from a study of type 1 regulatory T cells. Study overall: T-allo10 is an in vitro-generated, Tr1-enriched CD4 T cell product specific for alloantigen.

Graft donor-derived T-allo10 cells were described as host-alloantigen-specific, anergic, and alloantigen-specifically suppressive. TCRdb recomputed calls from the reads with MiXCR, one row per CDR3 protein. The sample gives roughly 71,000 distinct CDR3 sequences, nearly 65% of which show up once; 7.6% is in the top ten. V was clipped by 6 bases and J by 6 bases, with 12 bases between them. The germline V gene has CDR1 MDHEN and CDR2 SYDVKM. This CDR3 is built from 13 residues. Sequencing was performed on cultured T cells, either the whole culture or a sorted T cell fraction (not recorded which). Subset of the sample: Tr1-enriched cell product generated in vitro against host alloantigens. The sequence came from a human donor in good health. The gene calls are TRBV28 and TRBJ1-5; weak D call: TRBD1 (5 bases). As DNA, the CDR3 is TGTGCCAGCAGCCCCGCCGACAGTCAGCCCCAGCATTTT. This codes for CASSPADSQPQHF.